A selection of T cell receptor beta chains follows, all from one sample in a study of blood T cell repertoires in COVID-19. Profiled with immunoSEQ multiplex PCR; TCRdb holds only in-frame clones, not every one. The sample records 200,000 to 250,000 clones, 85% being singletons. The sequenced material came from PBMCs or T cells enriched from blood (not recorded which). The receptor set was obtained from a man aged 35-49 years who had recovered from COVID-19. Each CDR3 is given with its conserved first and last residue. Fields, in order: clone size, V gene, J gene, D gene, CDR3 DNA, CDR3 protein. The D gene is left open where the match is weak. Some rows mark clone size as missing; the rest say once, few, many or name a class of expanded clone.

abundance: few
v_gene: TRBV6-5
j_gene: TRBJ1-1
d_gene: .
CDR3nt: TGTGCCAGCAGCCGAGGCACTGAAGCTTTCTTT
CDR3aa: CASSRGTEAFF

abundance: .
v_gene: TRBV30
j_gene: TRBJ1-2
d_gene: .
CDR3nt: TGTGCCCATTCCCCGGGAAAATATGGCTACACCTTC
CDR3aa: CAHSPGKYGYTF

abundance: .
v_gene: TRBV7-3
j_gene: TRBJ2-1
d_gene: .
CDR3nt: TGTGCCAGCAGCCGACTTGCCACACCCTCCTACAATGAGCAGTTCTTC
CDR3aa: CASSRLATPSYNEQFF

abundance: .
v_gene: TRBV7-8
j_gene: TRBJ1-2
d_gene: .
CDR3nt: TGTGCCAGCCGCCTCGGGATGGAGTATGGCTACACCTTC
CDR3aa: CASRLGMEYGYTF

abundance: .
v_gene: TRBV18
j_gene: TRBJ2-1
d_gene: .
CDR3nt: TGTGCCAGCTCACCAGGGCAGGGGAACAATGAGCAGTTCTTC
CDR3aa: CASSPGQGNNEQFF

abundance: .
v_gene: TRBV2
j_gene: TRBJ1-5
d_gene: .
CDR3nt: TGTGCCAGCTCTAGGACAGCGAATCAGCCCCAGCATTTT
CDR3aa: CASSRTANQPQHF

abundance: few
v_gene: TRBV6-2/TRBV6-3
j_gene: TRBJ2-1
d_gene: TRBD2
CDR3nt: TGTGCCAGCAGTTACCGACTAGCGGGAGGAGATGAGCAGTTCTTC
CDR3aa: CASSYRLAGGDEQFF

abundance: .
v_gene: TRBV7-3
j_gene: TRBJ2-7
d_gene: TRBD1
CDR3nt: TGTGCCAGCAGCTTAGCCGGGACAGGAGACTACGAGCAGTACTTC
CDR3aa: CASSLAGTGDYEQYF

abundance: .
v_gene: TRBV19
j_gene: TRBJ2-7
d_gene: TRBD2
CDR3nt: TGTGCCAGTAGTGACCGTAGCGGGAGGGCCTACGAGCAGTACTTC
CDR3aa: CASSDRSGRAYEQYF

abundance: .
v_gene: TRBV10-2
j_gene: TRBJ2-7
d_gene: .
CDR3nt: TGCGCCAGCAGCCACAGGCTGATCTACGAGCAGTACTTC
CDR3aa: CASSHRLIYEQYF

abundance: few
v_gene: TRBV10-3
j_gene: TRBJ1-2
d_gene: .
CDR3nt: TGTGCCATCAGTGAGGAGGGTGACTATGGCTACACCTTC
CDR3aa: CAISEEGDYGYTF

abundance: .
v_gene: TRBV5-1
j_gene: TRBJ1-1
d_gene: .
CDR3nt: TGCGCCAGCAGCATAGGACACCTGAACACTGAAGCTTTCTTT
CDR3aa: CASSIGHLNTEAFF

abundance: .
v_gene: TRBV5-6
j_gene: TRBJ2-4
d_gene: TRBD2
CDR3nt: TGTGCCAGCACCCGGGAGGGCGGAACAAAAAACATTCAGTACTTC
CDR3aa: CASTREGGTKNIQYF

abundance: .
v_gene: TRBV5-1
j_gene: TRBJ2-5
d_gene: .
CDR3nt: TGCGCCAGCTCGGGCGCGACGGGACAAGAGACCCAGTACTTC
CDR3aa: CASSGATGQETQYF

abundance: .
v_gene: TRBV4-1
j_gene: TRBJ1-2
d_gene: .
CDR3nt: TGCGCCAGCAGCCAGGATATCAACAGCTATGGCTACACCTTC
CDR3aa: CASSQDINSYGYTF

abundance: .
v_gene: TRBV11-2
j_gene: TRBJ2-7
d_gene: .
CDR3nt: TGTGCCAGCAGCTTAGAGGCGGGAAGAATCTACGAGCAGTACTTC
CDR3aa: CASSLEAGRIYEQYF

abundance: .
v_gene: TRBV7-2
j_gene: TRBJ2-5
d_gene: TRBD1
CDR3nt: TGTGCCAGCAGCTGGGGGACAGGCTTTAAAGAGACCCAGTACTTC
CDR3aa: CASSWGTGFKETQYF

abundance: .
v_gene: TRBV30
j_gene: TRBJ1-2
d_gene: TRBD1
CDR3nt: TGTGCCTGGAGTGACGACAGGGGCGGTGGCTACACCTTC
CDR3aa: CAWSDDRGGGYTF

abundance: few
v_gene: TRBV5-6
j_gene: TRBJ2-7
d_gene: .
CDR3nt: TGTGCCAGCAGCTTTGGTCCAGGGGTATCCTACGAGCAGTACTTC
CDR3aa: CASSFGPGVSYEQYF

abundance: .
v_gene: TRBV24-1
j_gene: TRBJ2-7
d_gene: .
CDR3nt: TGTGCCACCAGTGATCCCCAGGAGGGCTCCTACGAGCAGTACTTC
CDR3aa: CATSDPQEGSYEQYF

abundance: .
v_gene: TRBV6-5
j_gene: TRBJ2-7
d_gene: TRBD1
CDR3nt: TGTGCCAGCAGATCGGGACAGGGGGGCGAGCAGTACTTC
CDR3aa: CASRSGQGGEQYF

abundance: .
v_gene: TRBV9
j_gene: TRBJ2-3
d_gene: TRBD1
CDR3nt: TGTGCCAGCAGCCCCCGGGACAGGGGGCGAAATACGCAGTATTTT
CDR3aa: CASSPRDRGRNTQYF

abundance: .
v_gene: TRBV5-1
j_gene: TRBJ1-4
d_gene: .
CDR3nt: TGCGCCAGCAGCTTGTCTGGAGGGGCTAATGAAAAACTGTTTTTT
CDR3aa: CASSLSGGANEKLFF

abundance: .
v_gene: TRBV5-6
j_gene: TRBJ2-7
d_gene: TRBD2
CDR3nt: TGTGCCAGCCAGCGGGCGGGGGGCTCCAACTACGAGCAGTACTTC
CDR3aa: CASQRAGGSNYEQYF

abundance: once
v_gene: TRBV28
j_gene: TRBJ2-3
d_gene: TRBD1
CDR3nt: TGTGCCAGCAGTTTCCCCCGGGACAGGCAGTATTTT
CDR3aa: CASSFPRDRQYF

abundance: .
v_gene: TRBV10-1
j_gene: TRBJ2-3
d_gene: .
CDR3nt: TGCGCCAGCAGTGAGGGGAGCGGGACAGATACGCAGTATTTT
CDR3aa: CASSEGSGTDTQYF

abundance: .
v_gene: TRBV28
j_gene: TRBJ1-1
d_gene: .
CDR3nt: TGTGCCAGCAGTTTAGCGGCGGATGAAGCTTTCTTT
CDR3aa: CASSLAADEAFF

abundance: .
v_gene: TRBV5-1
j_gene: TRBJ2-1
d_gene: TRBD1
CDR3nt: TGCGCCAGCAGCTTTGGACAGGGGGGGTACAATGAGCAGTTCTTC
CDR3aa: CASSFGQGGYNEQFF

abundance: .
v_gene: TRBV10-3
j_gene: TRBJ2-2
d_gene: .
CDR3nt: TGTGCCATCGGCGGGACTGACAACACCGGGGAGCTGTTTTTT
CDR3aa: CAIGGTDNTGELFF

abundance: .
v_gene: TRBV12-3/TRBV12-4
j_gene: TRBJ1-2
d_gene: .
CDR3nt: TGTGCCAGCACTATGACATCCAACTATGGCTACACCTTC
CDR3aa: CASTMTSNYGYTF

abundance: .
v_gene: TRBV9
j_gene: TRBJ2-3
d_gene: TRBD2
CDR3nt: TGTGCCAGCAGCCCCCGAGGGGTAGCGGGAGTAACAGATACGCAGTATTTT
CDR3aa: CASSPRGVAGVTDTQYF

abundance: .
v_gene: TRBV5-4
j_gene: TRBJ2-1
d_gene: TRBD1
CDR3nt: TGTGCCAGCAGCTTGGTGGACAGGGCACATGAGCAGTTCTTC
CDR3aa: CASSLVDRAHEQFF

abundance: .
v_gene: TRBV4-1
j_gene: TRBJ1-5
d_gene: .
CDR3nt: TGCGCCAGCAGCCAAGAAATGAGTCGCAATCAGCCCCAGCATTTT
CDR3aa: CASSQEMSRNQPQHF

abundance: .
v_gene: TRBV6-5
j_gene: TRBJ1-2
d_gene: .
CDR3nt: TGTGCCAGCAGTTATCGGTCCTTACAGGGCGTCCATGGCTACACCTTC
CDR3aa: CASSYRSLQGVHGYTF

abundance: .
v_gene: TRBV4-1
j_gene: TRBJ2-3
d_gene: TRBD2
CDR3nt: TGCGCCAGCAGCCCCGCCCCCCGGGGGGTGGATACGCAGTATTTT
CDR3aa: CASSPAPRGVDTQYF

abundance: .
v_gene: TRBV9
j_gene: TRBJ2-7
d_gene: .
CDR3nt: TGTGCCAGCATCAGACAGGACCCTCGCGAGCAGTACTTC
CDR3aa: CASIRQDPREQYF

abundance: .
v_gene: TRBV5-3
j_gene: TRBJ2-7
d_gene: TRBD2
CDR3nt: TGTGCCAGAAGCTTGTGGGGACTAGCGGGAGTAATGTGGGGGTACGAGCAGTACTTC
CDR3aa: CARSLWGLAGVMWGYEQYF

abundance: .
v_gene: TRBV11-2
j_gene: TRBJ2-1
d_gene: TRBD2
CDR3nt: TGTGCCAGCAGCTTATCACTAGGACTAGCGGGAGACAATGAGCAGTTCTTC
CDR3aa: CASSLSLGLAGDNEQFF

abundance: once
v_gene: TRBV14
j_gene: TRBJ2-3
d_gene: TRBD2
CDR3nt: TGTGCCAGCAGCCAAGCGTGGCTAGCGGGAGGGCCCCATACGCAGTATTTT
CDR3aa: CASSQAWLAGGPHTQYF

abundance: .
v_gene: TRBV5-1
j_gene: TRBJ2-7
d_gene: .
CDR3nt: TGCGCCAGCAGCGACCACGGGGGACCCGAGCAGTACTTC
CDR3aa: CASSDHGGPEQYF

abundance: .
v_gene: TRBV18
j_gene: TRBJ2-3
d_gene: .
CDR3nt: TGTGCCAGCTCACTCGTCGGGGGAGTGGTAATCGAAGATACGCAGTATTTT
CDR3aa: CASSLVGGVVIEDTQYF

abundance: .
v_gene: TRBV6-1
j_gene: TRBJ2-3
d_gene: TRBD2
CDR3nt: TGTGCCAGCAGTGCCATGCTAGCGGGAGTCCGGACAGATACGCAGTATTTT
CDR3aa: CASSAMLAGVRTDTQYF

abundance: many
v_gene: TRBV28
j_gene: TRBJ2-7
d_gene: .
CDR3nt: TGTGCCAGCAGTTTAATTGCGGGAAGGTACGAGCAGTACTTC
CDR3aa: CASSLIAGRYEQYF

abundance: .
v_gene: TRBV27
j_gene: TRBJ2-7
d_gene: .
CDR3nt: TGTGCCAGCAGTTTCTACCAGGGCACCTACGAGCAGTACTTC
CDR3aa: CASSFYQGTYEQYF

abundance: .
v_gene: TRBV10-3
j_gene: TRBJ1-1
d_gene: TRBD1
CDR3nt: TGTGCCATCAGATTCCCGGGACAGGACGAAGCTTTCTTT
CDR3aa: CAIRFPGQDEAFF

abundance: .
v_gene: TRBV27
j_gene: TRBJ2-7
d_gene: TRBD1
CDR3nt: TGTGCCAGCAGTTCTGGGACAGGGGGCGGTGGTTGGGCTCTGCGTTCCTACGAGCAGTACTTC
CDR3aa: CASSSGTGGGGWALRSYEQYF